The entry that follows covers one TCR beta chain sequence. The data stem from a study of early stage breast cancer tumors. At the level of the study: Around 10-fold was the mean read coverage per sample.

The data were produced by immunoSEQ multiplex PCR, yet TCRdb's version contains in-frame clones alone and is incomplete. The data show tens of thousands of clones, around 80% seen once. Material: blood. This TCR was recovered from a person aged 35-50 years with breast cancer.

CDR3 sequence (DNA): TGTGCCAGCAGTGATGCCCGCGGGGGTGAGGCTGGCTACACCTTC. Translated, it gives CASSDARGGEAGYTF. The V call is TRBV2, the J call TRBJ1-2; D might be TRBD1 (5 bases). Germline CDR1 and CDR2: SNHLY and FYNNEI. Trimming cost V 3 bases and J 7 bases, with 18 bases left between them. The CDR3 loop spans 15 amino acids.